This T cell receptor beta chain was captured in a study of T-cell reconstitution after alpha-beta-depleted transplantation in children. Preparation of the TCRbeta library was carried out with unique molecular identifiers. TCRdb processed the PCR reads anew with MiXCR; each CDR3 protein has one entry. This sample has 400,000 to 500,000 distinct CDR3 sequences, with 9.5% to 13% found just once. The sample in question was PBMCs from the stem cell graft donor, obtained from the stem cell graft. The sequence came from a human donor who donated a stem cell graft to a child with acute myeloid leukemia.

The CDR3 reads CASSAGTNNNEQFF. In DNA form, the CDR3 reads TGCGCCAGCAGCGCCGGGACAAACAACAATGAGCAGTTCTTC. This chain links TRBV5-1 with TRBJ2-1, with TRBD1 as a possible D gene (6 bases). The CDR3 loop spans 14 amino acids. Trimming took off 4 bases at V and 5 bases at J, with 13 bases between the two ends. Looked up from germline, CDR1 is SGHRS and CDR2 is YFSETQ.